This note documents a single T cell receptor (beta chain) sequence. In the original processing: How many nucleated cells were present was estimated from reference gene primer amplification. Using immunoSEQ multiplex PCR, the repertoire was profiled, and TCRdb retains in-frame clones only, with some absent. The D gene and trimming were derived from the DNA, and the V and J assignments and clone size from that table. The repertoire holds tens of thousands of clones, more than 85% seen once, with approximately 20% in the top ten. Germline CDR1 reads SEHNR; CDR2 reads FQNEAQ (reference sequence). V was cut by 2 bases and J by 2 bases, with 6 bases left in between. The CDR3 loop spans 13 amino acids. This entry is derived from a study of blood T cell repertoires in COVID-19. Study-wide background: COVID-19 samples, acute and convalescent, were from the United States, Italy and Spain.

The clonotype was recovered from a man in his 70s with acute or convalescent COVID-19. The V call is TRBV7-9, the J call TRBJ1-2, with D tentatively TRBD1 (6 bases). The source material was peripheral blood. CDR3 region: CASSLQGNYGYTF. The CDR3 DNA follows: TGTGCCAGCAGCTTACAGGGGAACTATGGCTACACCTTC. Based on the CDR3 plus reference TRBV7-9 and TRBJ1-2, the full variable domain is DTGVSQNPRHKITKRGQNVTFRCDPISEHNRLYWYRQTLGQGPEFLTYFQNEAQLEKSRLLSDRFSAERPKGSFSTLEIQRTEQGDSAMYLCASSLQGNYGYTFGSGTRLTVV.